The 2 T cell receptor beta chains in this list originate from one sample, sequenced in a study of shared clonotypes between healthy human individuals. The assay was immunoSEQ multiplex PCR, and TCRdb's table has in-frame clones only and misses some. The repertoire holds about a million clones, with 76% as singletons. Sequencing input: memory CD4+ T cells sorted from blood. Indicated subset: CD45RA-negative fraction. The receptors originated from a man between 18 and 35 years old in good health.

The chain couples TRBV30 to TRBJ2-3; no definite D call. The germline V and J ends were trimmed by 7 bases and 3 bases, with 11 bases remaining between them. This CDR3 contains 12 residues. Germline V gives CDR1 GTSNPN, CDR2 SVGIG (reference sequence). The DNA of the CDR3 is TGTGCCTCTTCCCCGACTACAGATACGCAGTATTTT. Amino acid sequence: CASSPTTDTQYF.

This rearrangement joins TRBV28 to TRBJ1-5; a weak D match, TRBD1 (6 bases). Germline-derived CDR1 and CDR2 are MDHEN and SYDVKM. The CDR3 has 13 residues. V gave up 6 bases and J gave up 3 bases, with 9 bases separating them. In nucleotides, the CDR3 is TGTGCCAGCAGGCGACAGGTCAATCAGCCCCAGCATTTT. It encodes CASRRQVNQPQHF.